These T cell receptor beta chains were read from a single sample in a study of radiotherapy plus CTLA-4 blockade in lung cancer. Data came from immunoSEQ multiplex PCR; TCRdb stores just in-frame clones and leaves some out. The table lists 65,000 to 95,000 clones, roughly 86% of them singletons. This sample comprised peripheral blood, obtained from a patient treated with radiotherapy plus ipilimumab. These receptor sequences come from a human donor with non-small cell lung cancer who had stable disease on radiotherapy plus ipilimumab. Each CDR3 is given with its conserved first and last residue. A D gene is named only where the DNA matches it firmly. Size values are once, few and many counts, or a class for expanded clones, and some rows have none.

abundance | d_gene | j_gene | v_gene | CDR3nt | CDR3aa
- | - | TRBJ1-1 | TRBV5-1 | TGCGCCAGCAGCTTGGTGTCAGGTCTCCCTGAAGCTTTCTTT | CASSLVSGLPEAFF
- | - | TRBJ1-1 | TRBV18 | TGTGCCAGCTCACCCGCGGGGAGGGTGAACACTGAAGCTTTCTTT | CASSPAGRVNTEAFF
- | - | TRBJ2-2 | TRBV7-7 | TGTGCTAGCAGCCTGGACAGGAACACCGGGGAGCTGTTTTTT | CASSLDRNTGELFF
- | - | TRBJ2-2 | TRBV18 | TGTGCCAGCTCACCGTTACAGGGAAGCACCGGGGAGCTGTTTTTT | CASSPLQGSTGELFF
- | TRBD1 | TRBJ2-2 | TRBV28 | TGTGCCAGCAGCCTACTCCAGAGACAGGGTGGGAGCACCGGGGAGCTGTTTTTT | CASSLLQRQGGSTGELFF
- | TRBD1 | TRBJ2-7 | TRBV5-1 | TGCGCCAGCAGCTTCCAGGGGGCTATGTCCTACGAGCAGTACTTC | CASSFQGAMSYEQYF
- | TRBD1 | TRBJ1-1 | TRBV19 | TGTGCCTCCCTGCGGGGACAGACCTACACTGAAGCTTTCTTT | CASLRGQTYTEAFF
- | TRBD2 | TRBJ2-2 | TRBV19 | TGTGCCAGTAGTATCTTCACTCTAGCGGGACTGAACACCGGGGAGCTGTTTTTT | CASSIFTLAGLNTGELFF
- | TRBD1 | TRBJ1-4 | TRBV27 | TGTGCCAGCAGTTTAACAGGGGGCTATGAAAAACTGTTTTTT | CASSLTGGYEKLFF
- | TRBD1 | TRBJ2-7 | TRBV11-2 | TGTGCCAGCAGAAACAGGGGGCAAGGCTACGAGCAGTACTTC | CASRNRGQGYEQYF
- | - | TRBJ2-7 | TRBV9 | TGTGCCAGCAGCCCCCGGAGTGGCCCCTACGAGCAGTACTTC | CASSPRSGPYEQYF
- | - | TRBJ2-7 | TRBV6-6 | TGTGCCAGCAGTTACCTGGGCATTTACGAGCAGTACTTC | CASSYLGIYEQYF
- | - | TRBJ2-2 | TRBV13 | TGTGCCAGCAGCCTAGGGGGGGCTCGTTATACCGGGGAGCTGTTTTTT | CASSLGGARYTGELFF
- | TRBD2 | TRBJ2-1 | TRBV11-2 | TGTGCCAGCAGCCCTAGTGGGGGGATCATCTCCGGGAGGGAGTTCTTC | CASSPSGGIISGREFF
- | - | TRBJ2-7 | TRBV23-1 | TGCGCCAGCAATCTTCTTCGGGGGCAGGGGGGCGAGCGCGAGCAGTACTTC | CASNLLRGQGGEREQYF
- | TRBD1 | TRBJ2-1 | TRBV9 | TGTGCCAGCAGCGTAGACCCCCCACGGGGACAGATCTACAATGAGCAGTTCTTC | CASSVDPPRGQIYNEQFF
- | - | TRBJ2-7 | TRBV6-5 | TGTGCCAGCAGCACGGGGCAGTACTTC | CASSTGQYF
- | - | TRBJ2-7 | TRBV6-1 | TGTGCCAGCACGGGCGGGTCGAGCTCCTACGAGCAGTACTTC | CASTGGSSSYEQYF
- | TRBD1 | TRBJ1-4 | TRBV18 | TGTGCCAGCTCACCCGGGACAGTTAATGAAAAACTGTTTTTT | CASSPGTVNEKLFF
- | TRBD2 | TRBJ2-5 | TRBV29-1 | TGCAGCGTTGACCCTAGCGGGAGGGGAGAGACCCAGTACTTC | CSVDPSGRGETQYF
- | TRBD2 | TRBJ2-5 | TRBV7-9 | TGTGCCAGCAGCTTTTCGAAGCGGGGGGCTCAAGAGACCCAGTACTTC | CASSFSKRGAQETQYF
- | - | TRBJ2-3 | TRBV28 | TGTGCCAGCAGTTTACAGGCGGCAGGGAGGAAAGATACGCAGTATTTT | CASSLQAAGRKDTQYF
- | - | TRBJ1-3 | TRBV6-1 | TGTGCCAGCAGTGAAGAGCGTCCGGGGGCGAGTTCTGGAAACACCATATATTTT | CASSEERPGASSGNTIYF
- | - | TRBJ2-7 | TRBV5-1 | TGCGCCAGCAGGCCCCCCCCGGGACACCTAGGGAGCTACGAGCAGTACTTC | CASRPPPGHLGSYEQYF
- | - | TRBJ1-1 | TRBV6-1 | TGTGCCAGCAGCCCACAGGGTGAATACACTGAAGCTTTCTTT | CASSPQGEYTEAFF
- | - | TRBJ1-6 | TRBV5-1 | TGCGCCAGCAGCTTGTCTGAGAACTATAATTCACCCCTCCACTTT | CASSLSENYNSPLHF
- | - | TRBJ1-5 | TRBV30 | TGTGCCTGGAGTGAACAGGAATATCAGCCCCAGCATTTT | CAWSEQEYQPQHF
- | - | TRBJ2-5 | TRBV11-3 | TGTGCCAGCAGCCCTAGCGACCTACAAGAGACCCAGTACTTC | CASSPSDLQETQYF
- | - | TRBJ1-2 | TRBV21-1 | TGTGCCAGCAGCAAAGTCGACAGGGGGAAGAAAAGCTACACCTTC | CASSKVDRGKKSYTF
- | TRBD2 | TRBJ2-3 | TRBV7-8 | TGTGCCAGCAGTAGTGGGACTAGCGGGAGTCGTACGCAGTATTTT | CASSSGTSGSRTQYF
- | TRBD2 | TRBJ2-3 | TRBV19 | TGTGCCAGTAGTTTCGTAGCGGGCGGCACAGATACGCAGTATTTT | CASSFVAGGTDTQYF
- | TRBD1 | TRBJ1-1 | TRBV5-1 | TGCGCCAGCATGAGGGGACAGGAGGGAGGGAACACTGAAGCTTTCTTT | CASMRGQEGGNTEAFF
- | - | TRBJ2-2 | TRBV6-6 | TGTGCCAGCACTCCCGGGACACCGAACACCGGGGAGCTGTTTTTT | CASTPGTPNTGELFF
- | - | TRBJ1-6 | TRBV9 | TGTGCCAGCAGCTTAAGACAGATTAATTCACCCCTCCACTTT | CASSLRQINSPLHF
- | - | TRBJ2-1 | TRBV21-1 | TGTGCCAGCAGCAAAGCGGGGGCGGCCTCCTACAATGAGCAGTTCTTC | CASSKAGAASYNEQFF
- | TRBD1 | TRBJ1-5 | TRBV2 | TGTGCCAGCAGGAGCACGACAGGGGGGGGAATTCAGCCCCAGCATTTT | CASRSTTGGGIQPQHF
- | TRBD1 | TRBJ1-6 | TRBV5-1 | TGCGCCAGCAGCCCCGCCCGGACAGGGGGCGATTCACCCCTCCACTTT | CASSPARTGGDSPLHF
- | - | TRBJ1-1 | TRBV7-9 | TGTGCCAGCAGCCGACAGGAGATGAACACTGAAGCTTTCTTT | CASSRQEMNTEAFF
once | TRBD2 | TRBJ2-7 | TRBV28 | TGTGCCACTAAGGGGAATGCGGGAGTTCCCTACGAGCAGTACTTC | CATKGNAGVPYEQYF
- | - | TRBJ2-3 | TRBV30 | TGTGCCTGGAGTGTATCGTACGCAGATACGCAGTATTTT | CAWSVSYADTQYF
once | TRBD2 | TRBJ2-3 | TRBV6-5 | TGTGCCACCGCACTAGCGGCTAGCACAGATACGCAGTATTTT | CATALAASTDTQYF
few | TRBD1 | TRBJ1-6 | TRBV6-1 | TGTGCCAGCAGTCTAGCAGGGGGCAATAATTCACCCCTCCACTTT | CASSLAGGNNSPLHF
few | - | TRBJ1-5 | TRBV30 | TGTGCCTGGAGTGTACAGGGCAATCAGCCCCAGCATTTT | CAWSVQGNQPQHF
once | - | TRBJ2-2 | TRBV7-3 | TGTGCCAGCAGCTTCCTTACTTTGGGCGGGGAGCTGTTTTTT | CASSFLTLGGELFF
- | TRBD1 | TRBJ2-7 | TRBV6-6 | TGTGCCAGCAGCTACGACAGGGTTACCTCCTACGAGCAGTACTTC | CASSYDRVTSYEQYF
- | - | TRBJ2-6 | TRBV27 | TGTGCCAGCAGTTTTTTGGGGGCCAACGTCCTGACTTTC | CASSFLGANVLTF
- | - | TRBJ2-2 | TRBV29-1 | TGCAGCGTTGAAGGTCAGGGTATCGGGGAGCTGTTTTTT | CSVEGQGIGELFF
- | TRBD2 | TRBJ2-7 | TRBV9 | TGTGCCAGCACCCCCGCACTAGCGGGAGGCCCTGGGGAGCAGTACTTC | CASTPALAGGPGEQYF
- | TRBD1 | TRBJ1-1 | TRBV28 | TGTGCCAGCAGTTTTTGGGACAGGGTAGGCACTGAAGCTTTCTTT | CASSFWDRVGTEAFF
- | - | TRBJ1-6 | TRBV5-6 | TGTGCCAGCAGCCCCATGACAGCCCAGCCCTCCTATAATTCACCCCTCCACTTT | CASSPMTAQPSYNSPLHF
- | - | TRBJ2-7 | TRBV5-4 | TGTGCCAGCAGCCTAAACACTTTCTCCGAGCAGTACTTC | CASSLNTFSEQYF
once | - | TRBJ1-2 | TRBV20-1 | TGCAGTGCTAATAGGGGGGAGGGCTACACCTTC | CSANRGEGYTF
- | - | TRBJ1-2 | TRBV2 | TGTGCCAGCAGTGAAAGGCCCAACTATGGCTACACCTTC | CASSERPNYGYTF
- | - | TRBJ1-1 | TRBV28 | TGTGCCAGCAGGGTAGCGGAGGACGGCGCTGAAGCTTTCTTT | CASRVAEDGAEAFF
- | TRBD2 | TRBJ2-2 | TRBV7-8 | TGTGCCAGCAGTTACGGGGGGACTGGCACCGGGGAGCTGTTTTTT | CASSYGGTGTGELFF
- | TRBD1 | TRBJ1-1 | TRBV19 | TGTGCCAGTACCCAACCGCAGGGGGTCTCTGAAGCTTTCTTT | CASTQPQGVSEAFF
- | - | TRBJ1-1 | TRBV6-5 | TGTGCCAGCAGTTACTTTTCGTTGGCAGCGAACACTGAAGCTTTCTTT | CASSYFSLAANTEAFF